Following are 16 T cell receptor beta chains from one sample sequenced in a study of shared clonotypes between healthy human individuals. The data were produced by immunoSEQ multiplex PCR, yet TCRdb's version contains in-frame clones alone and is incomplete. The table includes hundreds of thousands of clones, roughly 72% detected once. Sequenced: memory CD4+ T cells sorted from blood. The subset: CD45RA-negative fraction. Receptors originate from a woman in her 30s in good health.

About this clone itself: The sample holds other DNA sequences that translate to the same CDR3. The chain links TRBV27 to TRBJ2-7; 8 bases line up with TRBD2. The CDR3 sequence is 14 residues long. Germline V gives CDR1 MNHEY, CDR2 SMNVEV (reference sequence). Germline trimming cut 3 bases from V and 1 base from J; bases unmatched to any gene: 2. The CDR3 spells CASSFSGSSYEQYF. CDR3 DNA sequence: TGTGCCAGCAGTTTCAGCGGGAGTTCCTACGAGCAGTACTTC.

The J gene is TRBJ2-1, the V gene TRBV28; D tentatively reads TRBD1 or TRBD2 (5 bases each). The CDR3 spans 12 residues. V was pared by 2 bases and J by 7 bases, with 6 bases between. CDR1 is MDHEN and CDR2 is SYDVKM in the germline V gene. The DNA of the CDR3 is TGTGCCAGCAGTTTAGAGGGGAATGAGCAGTTCTTC. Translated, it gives CASSLEGNEQFF.

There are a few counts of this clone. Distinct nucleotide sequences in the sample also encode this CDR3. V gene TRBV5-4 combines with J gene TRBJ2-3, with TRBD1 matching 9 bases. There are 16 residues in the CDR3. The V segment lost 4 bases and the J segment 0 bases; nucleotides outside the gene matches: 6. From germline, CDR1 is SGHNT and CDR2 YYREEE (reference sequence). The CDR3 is CASSGRDRASTDTQYF. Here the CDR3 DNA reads TGTGCCAGCAGCGGACGGGACAGGGCTAGCACAGATACGCAGTATTTT.

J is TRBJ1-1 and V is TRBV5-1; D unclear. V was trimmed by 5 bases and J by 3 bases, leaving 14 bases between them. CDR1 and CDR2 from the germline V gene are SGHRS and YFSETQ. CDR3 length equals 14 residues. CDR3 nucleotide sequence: TGCGCCAGCAGAGGACGGACCGGGGACACTGAAGCTTTCTTT. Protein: CASRGRTGDTEAFF.

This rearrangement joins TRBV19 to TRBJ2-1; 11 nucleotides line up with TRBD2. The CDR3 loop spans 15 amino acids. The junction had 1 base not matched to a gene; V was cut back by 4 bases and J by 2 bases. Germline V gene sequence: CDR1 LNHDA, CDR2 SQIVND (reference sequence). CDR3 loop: CASSTLAGAYNEQFF. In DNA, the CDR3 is TGTGCCAGTAGTACACTAGCGGGGGCCTACAATGAGCAGTTCTTC.

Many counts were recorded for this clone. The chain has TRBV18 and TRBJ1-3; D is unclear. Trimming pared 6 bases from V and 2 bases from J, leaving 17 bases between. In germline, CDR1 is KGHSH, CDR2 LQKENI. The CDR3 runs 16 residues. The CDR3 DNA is TGTGCCAGCTCCCGTGATTGGTTACCGACTGGAAACACCATATATTTT. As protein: CASSRDWLPTGNTIYF.

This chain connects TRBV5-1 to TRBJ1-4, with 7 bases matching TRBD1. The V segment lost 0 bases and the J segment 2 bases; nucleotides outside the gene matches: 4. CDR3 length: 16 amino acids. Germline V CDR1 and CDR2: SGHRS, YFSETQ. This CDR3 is CASSLGGGVTNEKLFF. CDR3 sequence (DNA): TGCGCCAGCAGCTTGGGAGGGGGCGTCACTAATGAAAAACTGTTTTTT. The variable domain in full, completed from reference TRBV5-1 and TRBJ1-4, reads KAGVTQTPRYLIKTRGQQVTLSCSPISGHRSVSWYQQTPGQGLQFLFEYFSETQRNKGNFPGRFSGRQFSNSRSEMNVSTLELGDSALYLCASSLGGGVTNEKLFFGSGTQLSVL.

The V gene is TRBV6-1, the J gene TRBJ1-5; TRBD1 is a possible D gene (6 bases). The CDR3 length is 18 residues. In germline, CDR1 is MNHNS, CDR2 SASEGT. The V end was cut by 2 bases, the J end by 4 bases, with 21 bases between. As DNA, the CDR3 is TGTGCCAGCAGTGAAATCGACAGGCGGTTTACCTTTAATCAGCCCCAGCATTTT. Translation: CASSEIDRRFTFNQPQHF.

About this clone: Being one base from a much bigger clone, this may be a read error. The CDR3, as DNA: TGTGCCACCAGCAGAGACAGGGGGCACGAGACCCAGTACTTC. It encodes CATSRDRGHETQYF. The V and J genes are TRBV15 and TRBJ2-5, with 8 bases aligning to TRBD1. Trimming took 0 bases from V and 5 from J; bases not matched to a gene: 2. The CDR3 has 14 residues. CDR1 and CDR2 (germline): LNHNV, YYDKDF (reference sequence).

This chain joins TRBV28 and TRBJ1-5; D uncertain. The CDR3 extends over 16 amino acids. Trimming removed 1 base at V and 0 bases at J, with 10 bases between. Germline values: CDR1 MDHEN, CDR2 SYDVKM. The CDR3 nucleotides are TGTGCCAGCAGTTTATCCTTAGGGTATAGCAATCAGCCCCAGCATTTT. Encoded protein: CASSLSLGYSNQPQHF.

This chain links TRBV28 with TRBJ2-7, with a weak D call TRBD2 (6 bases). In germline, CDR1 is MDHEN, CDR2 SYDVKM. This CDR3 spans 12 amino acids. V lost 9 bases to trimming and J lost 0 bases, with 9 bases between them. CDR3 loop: CASGGISYEQYF. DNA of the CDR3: TGTGCCAGTGGAGGGATCTCCTACGAGCAGTACTTC. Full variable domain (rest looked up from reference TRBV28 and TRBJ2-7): DVKVTQSSRYLVKRTGEKVFLECVQDMDHENMFWYRQDPGLGLRLIYFSYDVKMKEKGDIPEGYSVSREKKERFSLILESASTNQTSMYLCASGGISYEQYFGPGTRLTVT.

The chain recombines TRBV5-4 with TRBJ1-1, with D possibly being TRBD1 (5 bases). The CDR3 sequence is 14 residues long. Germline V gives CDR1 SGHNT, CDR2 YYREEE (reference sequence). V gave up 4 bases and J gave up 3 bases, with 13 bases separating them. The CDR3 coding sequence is TGTGCCAGCAGCCAGGGTGGGGGGGACACTGAAGCTTTCTTT. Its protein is CASSQGGGDTEAFF.

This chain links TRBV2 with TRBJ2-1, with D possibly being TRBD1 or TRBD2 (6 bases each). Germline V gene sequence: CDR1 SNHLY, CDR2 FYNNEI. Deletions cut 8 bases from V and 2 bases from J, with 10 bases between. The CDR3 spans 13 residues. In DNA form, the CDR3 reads TGTGCCAGCGGGGGGACACCCTACAATGAGCAGTTCTTC. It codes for CASGGTPYNEQFF. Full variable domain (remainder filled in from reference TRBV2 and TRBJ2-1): EPEVTQTPSHQVTQMGQEVILRCVPISNHLYFYWYRQILGQKVEFLVSFYNNEISEKSEIFDDQFSVERPDGSNFTLKIRSTKLEDSAMYFCASGGTPYNEQFFGPGTRLTVL.

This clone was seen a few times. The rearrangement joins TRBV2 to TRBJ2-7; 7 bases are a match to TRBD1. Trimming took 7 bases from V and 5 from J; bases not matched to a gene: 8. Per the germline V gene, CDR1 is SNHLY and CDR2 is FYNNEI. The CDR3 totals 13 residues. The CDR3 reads CASTPLRGNEQYF. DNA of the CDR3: TGTGCCAGCACCCCCCTCAGGGGGAACGAGCAGTACTTC.

CDR3 sequence: CASLLNTEAFF. The CDR3, as DNA: TGTGCCAGTCTCCTGAACACTGAAGCTTTCTTT. This chain joins TRBV28 and TRBJ1-1; D is uncertain. There are 11 residues in the CDR3. Germline assignment: CDR1 MDHEN and CDR2 SYDVKM. The V end lost 9 bases, the J end lost 0 bases, and 5 bases lay between the germline ends.

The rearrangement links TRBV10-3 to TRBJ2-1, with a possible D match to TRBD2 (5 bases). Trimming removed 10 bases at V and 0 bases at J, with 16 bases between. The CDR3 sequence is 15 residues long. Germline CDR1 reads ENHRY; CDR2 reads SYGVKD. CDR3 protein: CATRPGGSSYNEQFF. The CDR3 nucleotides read TGTGCCACCCGCCCTGGTGGGAGCTCCTACAATGAGCAGTTCTTC.